This T cell receptor beta chain appears in the sequencing data of a study of cytomegalovirus exposure and HLA in healthy donors. As concerns this clone: Its antigen is not known.

The CDR3 contains 13 residues. Germline CDR1 is KGHSH and CDR2 is LQKENI. Trimming removed 5 bases from V and 1 base from J, with 8 bases in between. Regarding the study as a whole: Rare TCR sequences predominated, though certain public TCRs were found in many donors.

Primers: 60 Vbeta forward and 13 Jbeta reverse. Using immunoSEQ multiplex PCR, the repertoire was profiled, and TCRdb retains in-frame clones only, with some absent. The sample lists around 170,000 clones; approximately 84% were seen once. This chain connects TRBV18 to TRBJ1-1, with D perhaps TRBD1 (5 bases). The TCR comes from a woman in her thirties or forties in good health and CMV-seropositive. The sequenced sample was PBMCs. The CDR3 here is CASSETENTEAFF. Here the CDR3 DNA reads TGTGCCAGCTCAGAGACAGAGAACACTGAAGCTTTCTTT.